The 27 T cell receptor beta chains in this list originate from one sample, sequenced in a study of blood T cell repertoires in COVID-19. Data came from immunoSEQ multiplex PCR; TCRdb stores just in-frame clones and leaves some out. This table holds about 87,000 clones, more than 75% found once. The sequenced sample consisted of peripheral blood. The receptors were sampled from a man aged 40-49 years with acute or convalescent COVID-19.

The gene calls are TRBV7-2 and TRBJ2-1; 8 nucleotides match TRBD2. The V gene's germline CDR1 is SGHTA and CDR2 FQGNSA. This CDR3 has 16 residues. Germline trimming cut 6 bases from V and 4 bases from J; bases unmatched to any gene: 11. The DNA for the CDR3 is TGTGCCAGCAGACGCGCGACGGCGGGGGGATACAATGAGCAGTTCTTC. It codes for CASRRATAGGYNEQFF.

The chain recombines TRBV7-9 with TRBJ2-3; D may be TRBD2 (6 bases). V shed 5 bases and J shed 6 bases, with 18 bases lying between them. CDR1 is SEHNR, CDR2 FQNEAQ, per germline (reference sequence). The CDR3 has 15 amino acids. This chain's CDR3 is CASSTLAGQADTQYF. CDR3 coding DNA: TGTGCCAGCAGCACACTAGCCGGGCAGGCGGATACGCAGTATTTT.

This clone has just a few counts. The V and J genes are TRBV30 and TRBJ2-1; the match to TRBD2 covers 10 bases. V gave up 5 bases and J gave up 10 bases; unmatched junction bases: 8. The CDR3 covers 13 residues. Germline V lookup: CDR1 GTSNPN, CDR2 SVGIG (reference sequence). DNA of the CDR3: TGTGCCTGGGACGCAGCGGGAGGGCGGGAGCAGTTCTTC. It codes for CAWDAAGGREQFF.

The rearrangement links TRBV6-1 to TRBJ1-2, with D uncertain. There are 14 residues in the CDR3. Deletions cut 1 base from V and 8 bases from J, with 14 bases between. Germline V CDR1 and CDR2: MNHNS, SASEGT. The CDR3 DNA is TGTGCCAGCAGTGAAGGTAACAGTTTTTTGGGCTACACCTTC. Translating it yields CASSEGNSFLGYTF.

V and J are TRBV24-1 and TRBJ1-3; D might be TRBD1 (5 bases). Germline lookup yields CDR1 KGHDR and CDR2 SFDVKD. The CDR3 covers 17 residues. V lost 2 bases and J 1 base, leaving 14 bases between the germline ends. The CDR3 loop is CATSDSEPGLSGNTIYF. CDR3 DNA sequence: TGTGCCACCAGTGATTCCGAGCCAGGGCTATCTGGAAACACCATATATTTT.

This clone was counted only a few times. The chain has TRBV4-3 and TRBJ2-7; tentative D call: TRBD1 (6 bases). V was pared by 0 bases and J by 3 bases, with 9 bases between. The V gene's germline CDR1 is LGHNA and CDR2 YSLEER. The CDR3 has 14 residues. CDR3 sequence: CASSQEGRGYEQYF. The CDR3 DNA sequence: TGCGCCAGCAGCCAAGAAGGCAGGGGCTACGAGCAGTACTTC.

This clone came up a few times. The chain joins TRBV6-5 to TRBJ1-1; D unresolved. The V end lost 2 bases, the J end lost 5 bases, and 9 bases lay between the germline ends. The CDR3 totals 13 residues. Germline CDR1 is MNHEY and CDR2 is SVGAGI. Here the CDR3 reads CASSYLVATEAFF. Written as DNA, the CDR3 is TGTGCCAGCAGTTACCTCGTAGCTACTGAAGCTTTCTTT.

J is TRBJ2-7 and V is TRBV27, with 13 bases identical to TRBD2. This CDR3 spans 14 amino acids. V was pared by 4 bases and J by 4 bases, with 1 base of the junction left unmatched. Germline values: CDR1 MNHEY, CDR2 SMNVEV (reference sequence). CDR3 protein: CASSSGLAGYEQYF. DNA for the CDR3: TGTGCCAGCAGTTCGGGACTAGCGGGGTACGAGCAGTACTTC.

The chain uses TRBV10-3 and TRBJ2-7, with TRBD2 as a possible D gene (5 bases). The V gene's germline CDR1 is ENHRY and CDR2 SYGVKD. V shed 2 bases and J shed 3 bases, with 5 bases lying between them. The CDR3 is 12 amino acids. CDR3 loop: CAISESGYEQYF. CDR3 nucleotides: TGTGCCATCAGTGAGAGCGGCTACGAGCAGTACTTC.

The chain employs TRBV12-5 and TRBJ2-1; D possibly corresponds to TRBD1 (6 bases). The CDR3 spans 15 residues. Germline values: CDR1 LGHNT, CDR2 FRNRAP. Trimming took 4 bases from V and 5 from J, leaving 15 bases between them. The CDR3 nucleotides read TGTGCTAGTGGTTCTACAGGGTACGGCGACAATGAGCAGTTCTTC. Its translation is CASGSTGYGDNEQFF.

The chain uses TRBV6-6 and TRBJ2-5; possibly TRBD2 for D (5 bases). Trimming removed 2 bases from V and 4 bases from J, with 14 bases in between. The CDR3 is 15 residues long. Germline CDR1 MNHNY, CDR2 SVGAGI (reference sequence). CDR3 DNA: TGTGCCAGCAGTTACGTGAGGGATCTACGAGAGACCCAGTACTTC. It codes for CASSYVRDLRETQYF.

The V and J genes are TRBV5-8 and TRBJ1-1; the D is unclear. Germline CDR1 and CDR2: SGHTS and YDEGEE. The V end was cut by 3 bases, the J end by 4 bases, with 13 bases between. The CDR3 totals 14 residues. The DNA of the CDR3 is TGTGCCAGCAGCTGGAAACGGCGGGGCACTGAAGCTTTCTTT. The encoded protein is CASSWKRRGTEAFF.

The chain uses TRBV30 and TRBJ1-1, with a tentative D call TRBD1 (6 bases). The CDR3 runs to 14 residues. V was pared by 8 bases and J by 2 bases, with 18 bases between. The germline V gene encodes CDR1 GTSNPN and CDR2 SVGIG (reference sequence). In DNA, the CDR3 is TGTGCCCGGCTGGTCCAGGGGTTTAACACTGAAGCTTTCTTT. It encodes CARLVQGFNTEAFF.

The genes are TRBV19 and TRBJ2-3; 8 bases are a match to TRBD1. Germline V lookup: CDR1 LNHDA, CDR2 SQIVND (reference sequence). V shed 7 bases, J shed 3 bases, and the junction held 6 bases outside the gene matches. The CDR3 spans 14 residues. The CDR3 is CASTKNRGTDTQYF. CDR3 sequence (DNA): TGTGCCAGTACAAAAAACAGGGGGACAGATACGCAGTATTTT.

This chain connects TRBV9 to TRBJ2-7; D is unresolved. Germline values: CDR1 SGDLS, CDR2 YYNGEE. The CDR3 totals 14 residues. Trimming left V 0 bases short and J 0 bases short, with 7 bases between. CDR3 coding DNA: TGTGCCAGCAGCGTAGATTACGGCTCCTACGAGCAGTACTTC. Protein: CASSVDYGSYEQYF. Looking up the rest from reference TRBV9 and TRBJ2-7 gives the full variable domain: DSGVTQTPKHLITATGQRVTLRCSPRSGDLSVYWYQQSLDQGLQFLIQYYNGEERAKGNILERFSAQQFPDLHSELNLSSLELGDSALYFCASSVDYGSYEQYFGPGTRLTVT.

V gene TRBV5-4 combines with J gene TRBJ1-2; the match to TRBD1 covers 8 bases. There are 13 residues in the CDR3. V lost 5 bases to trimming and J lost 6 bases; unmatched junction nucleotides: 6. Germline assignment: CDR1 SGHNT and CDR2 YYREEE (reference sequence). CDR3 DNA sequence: TGTGCCAGCAGGGGACGGACAGGGAATGGCTACACCTTC. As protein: CASRGRTGNGYTF.

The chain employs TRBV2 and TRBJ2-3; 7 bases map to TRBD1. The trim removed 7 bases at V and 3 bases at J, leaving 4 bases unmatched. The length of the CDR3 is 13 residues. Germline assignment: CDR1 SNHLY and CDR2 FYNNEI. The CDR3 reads CASTGGSTDTQYF. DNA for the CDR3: TGTGCCAGCACAGGGGGATCGACAGATACGCAGTATTTT.

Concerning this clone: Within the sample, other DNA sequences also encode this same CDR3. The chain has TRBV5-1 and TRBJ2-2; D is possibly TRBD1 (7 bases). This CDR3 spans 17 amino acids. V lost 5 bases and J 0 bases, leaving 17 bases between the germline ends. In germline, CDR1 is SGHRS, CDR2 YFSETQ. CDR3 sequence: CASSRGAGQTNTGELFF. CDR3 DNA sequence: TGCGCCAGCAGTCGGGGCGCGGGACAGACGAACACCGGGGAGCTGTTTTTT.

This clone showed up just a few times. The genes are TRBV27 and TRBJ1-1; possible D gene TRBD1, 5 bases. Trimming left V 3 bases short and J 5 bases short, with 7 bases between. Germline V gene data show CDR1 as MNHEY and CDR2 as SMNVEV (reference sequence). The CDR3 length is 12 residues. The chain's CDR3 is CASSFRGTEAFF. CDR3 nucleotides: TGTGCCAGCAGTTTTAGGGGAACTGAAGCTTTCTTT.

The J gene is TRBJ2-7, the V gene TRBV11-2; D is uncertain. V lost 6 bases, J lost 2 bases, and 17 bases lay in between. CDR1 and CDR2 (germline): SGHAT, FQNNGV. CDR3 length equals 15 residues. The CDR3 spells CASSLVSARPYEQYF. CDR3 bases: TGTGCCAGCAGTCTAGTGTCAGCGAGGCCCTACGAGCAGTACTTC.

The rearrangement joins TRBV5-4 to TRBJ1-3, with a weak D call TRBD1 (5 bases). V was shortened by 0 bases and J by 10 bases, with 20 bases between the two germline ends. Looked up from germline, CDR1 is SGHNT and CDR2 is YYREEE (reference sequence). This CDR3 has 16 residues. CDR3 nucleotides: TGTGCCAGCAGCTTGGGCCCGGGCCTTGGGAAGGGGACCATATATTTT. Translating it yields CASSLGPGLGKGTIYF.

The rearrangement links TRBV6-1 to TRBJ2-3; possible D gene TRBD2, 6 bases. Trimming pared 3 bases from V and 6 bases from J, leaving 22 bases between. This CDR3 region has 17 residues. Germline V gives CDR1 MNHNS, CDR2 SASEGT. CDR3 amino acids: CASSDSRTPLGGDTQYF. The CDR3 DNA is TGTGCCAGCAGTGACAGCCGGACACCCCTTGGGGGGGATACGCAGTATTTT.

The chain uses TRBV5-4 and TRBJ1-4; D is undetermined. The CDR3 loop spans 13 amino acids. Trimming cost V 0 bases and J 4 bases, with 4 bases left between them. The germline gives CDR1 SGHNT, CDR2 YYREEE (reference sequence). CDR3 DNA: TGTGCCAGCAGCTTGGTCCTTAATGAAAAACTGTTTTTT. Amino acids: CASSLVLNEKLFF.

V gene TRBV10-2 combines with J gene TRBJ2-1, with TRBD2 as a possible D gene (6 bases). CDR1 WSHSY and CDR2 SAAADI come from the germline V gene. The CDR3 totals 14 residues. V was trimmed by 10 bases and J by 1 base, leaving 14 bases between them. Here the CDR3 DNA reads TGCGCCACCCAGGAGGGTAAGTCCTACAATGAGCAGTTCTTC. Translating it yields CATQEGKSYNEQFF.

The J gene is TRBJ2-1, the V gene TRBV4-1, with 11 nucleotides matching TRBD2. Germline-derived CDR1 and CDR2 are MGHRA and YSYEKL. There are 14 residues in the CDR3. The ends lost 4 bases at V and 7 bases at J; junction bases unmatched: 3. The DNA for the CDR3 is TGCGCCAGCAGCCTAGCGGGAGGGCCGAATGAGCAGTTCTTC. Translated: CASSLAGGPNEQFF.

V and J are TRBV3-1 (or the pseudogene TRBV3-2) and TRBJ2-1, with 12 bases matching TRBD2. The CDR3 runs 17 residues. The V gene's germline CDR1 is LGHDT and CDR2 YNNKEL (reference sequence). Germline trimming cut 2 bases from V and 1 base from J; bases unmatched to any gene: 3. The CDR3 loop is CASSQTSGRTSYNEQFF. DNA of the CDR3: TGTGCCAGCAGCCAAACTAGCGGGAGGACGTCCTACAATGAGCAGTTCTTC.

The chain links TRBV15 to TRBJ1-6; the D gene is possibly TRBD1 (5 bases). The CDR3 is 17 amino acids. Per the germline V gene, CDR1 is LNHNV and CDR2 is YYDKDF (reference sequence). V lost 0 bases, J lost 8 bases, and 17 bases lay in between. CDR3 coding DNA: TGTGCCACCAGCAGAGATGGTATCGGGGAGGGACATTCACCCCTCCACTTT. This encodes CATSRDGIGEGHSPLHF. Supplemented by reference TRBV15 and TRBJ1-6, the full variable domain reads DAMVIQNPRYQVTQFGKPVTLSCSQTLNHNVMYWYQQKSSQAPKLLFHYYDKDFNNEADTPDNFQSRRPNTSFCFLDIRSPGLGDTAMYLCATSRDGIGEGHSPLHFGNGTRLTVT.